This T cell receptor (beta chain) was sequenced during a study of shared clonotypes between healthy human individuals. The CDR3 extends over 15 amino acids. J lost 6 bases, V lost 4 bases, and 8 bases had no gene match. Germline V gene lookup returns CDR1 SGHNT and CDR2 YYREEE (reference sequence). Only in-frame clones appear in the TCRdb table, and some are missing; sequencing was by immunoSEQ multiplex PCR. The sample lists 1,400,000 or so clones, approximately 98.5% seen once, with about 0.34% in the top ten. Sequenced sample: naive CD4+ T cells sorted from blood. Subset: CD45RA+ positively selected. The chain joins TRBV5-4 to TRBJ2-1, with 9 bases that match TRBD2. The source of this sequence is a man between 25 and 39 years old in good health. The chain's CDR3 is CASSLGLAMGNEQFF. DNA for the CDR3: TGTGCCAGCAGCCTTGGACTAGCGATGGGCAATGAGCAGTTCTTC.